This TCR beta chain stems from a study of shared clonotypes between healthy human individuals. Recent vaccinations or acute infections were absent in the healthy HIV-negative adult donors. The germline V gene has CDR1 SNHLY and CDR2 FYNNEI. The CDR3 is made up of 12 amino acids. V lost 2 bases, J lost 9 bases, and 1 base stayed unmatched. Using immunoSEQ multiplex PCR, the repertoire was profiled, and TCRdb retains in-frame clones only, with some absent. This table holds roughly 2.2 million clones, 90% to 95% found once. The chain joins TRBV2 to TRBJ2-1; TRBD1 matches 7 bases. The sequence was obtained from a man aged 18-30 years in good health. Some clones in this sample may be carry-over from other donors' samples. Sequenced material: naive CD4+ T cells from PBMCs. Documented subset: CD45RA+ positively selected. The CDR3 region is CASSERDSEQFF. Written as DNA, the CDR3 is TGTGCCAGCAGTGAAAGGGACAGTGAGCAGTTCTTC.